The clone carrying this TCR beta chain has a handful of counts. Its antigen is as yet unknown. These data belong to a study of post-analysis software for immune sequencing data. Study-wide context: Relapsing-remitting, secondary progressive and progressive-relapsing multiple sclerosis courses were included. The study's findings and limits: Relative to controls, patients with multiple sclerosis showed significantly lower normalized Chao1 diversity. TRBV5-6, TRBV5-1 and TRBV20-1 belonged to a set of a few TRBV segments that were more frequent in patients than controls. The authors found that F measure strongly co-clustered same-batch samples.

Germline CDR1 and CDR2: DFQATT and SNEGSKA (reference sequence). The CDR3 totals 14 residues. V was cut by 3 bases and J by 2 bases, with 10 bases left in between. The TCR beta cDNA libraries contained unique molecular identifiers. T cells numbering roughly 0.85 to 11 million gave rise to some 520,000 cDNA molecules. MiXCR was run by TCRdb on the PCR reads, yielding one entry per CDR3 protein. The data contain approximately 150,000 distinct CDR3 sequences, 30% of them singletons. This clonotype was obtained from a girl between 5 and 17 years old with multiple sclerosis. The chain carries TRBV20-1 and TRBJ1-4, with D tentatively TRBD1 (5 bases). Sequences were obtained from blood. The DNA for the CDR3 is TGCAGTGCTAGTACAGGAGTTACTAATGAAAAACTGTTTTTT. Translation: CSASTGVTNEKLFF.